The entry that follows covers one T cell receptor (beta chain) sequence. The antigen this receptor binds is unknown. Per-base qualities were not stored, and no clone one base away is much larger. Enrolling through a virtual design, the prospective study's participants ranged in age from roughly 18 to 95 years and lived across approximately 25 United States geographic areas. Cohort assignment in the prospective study relied on participant-reported clinical history from a screening survey and a study questionnaire. For ImmuneRACE Cohort 3, a participant was defined as recovered based on two consecutive negative NP/OP PCR tests, clearance by a healthcare professional, or resolution of symptoms. In the prospective study, mobile phlebotomists collected whole blood, serum and a nasopharyngeal or oropharyngeal swab from each participant. Over a roughly 2-month period, participants in the prospective study had the option of providing additional blood draws and questionnaires. Before DNA extraction, prospective study blood samples were shipped either frozen or at room temperature.

TCRbeta CDR3 regions were amplified from genomic DNA by means of the immunoSEQ Assay, a bias-controlled multiplex PCR. Processing in the source paper ran as follows. The number of nucleated cells in each sample was estimated from the amplification of reference gene primers within the assay. To quantify the absolute abundance of each unique TCRbeta CDR3 rearrangement, sequence reads were collapsed and filtered. Productive Simpson clonality was computed per sample as the square root of Simpson's diversity index over productive rearrangements. This is the immuneACCESS table as TCRdb keeps it, with only in-frame sequences that have V and J called. A part of the clones is gone; compared with another copy, unresolved V genes explain less than half, and the rest is unexplained. V and J calls plus clone size are reproduced from that table; the DNA served to infer D and trimming. This sample has about 160,000 clones in its table, and around 84% of those were observed once. The ten largest clones represent 8% of the sample.

These data belong to a study of blood T cell repertoires in COVID-19 (dated by TCRdb to between 2020 and 2021). The study in broad terms: The collaborator samples originated in the United States, Italy and Spain and spanned the acute and convalescent phases of COVID-19. The material from the prospective study consisted of cDNA or gDNA derived from T cells, B-cell-depleted T cells, or PBMCs. A freely available public database, intended as a resource for researchers studying the immune response to SARS-CoV-2, is where the repertoires were released. Sample metadata almost always included a de-identified subject ID, COVID-19 status, age in years and sex. Subjects who had been exposed to COVID-19, were actively infected with it, or had recovered from it provided the deeply sampled blood TCRbeta repertoires that made up the dataset. Where available, HLA class I and class II types were obtained from metadata supplied by the sample provider rather than from assay-based typing. Samples came from the ongoing ImmuneRACE study (first 160 participants) plus 1,254 subjects from 6 global collaborators. Paper-wide results and their limitations: The amount of clinical and demographic metadata varied by source and participant and was provided uncurated.

Looking up the germline V gene yields CDR1 SGHVS and CDR2 FNYEAQ. Trimming removed 0 bases from V and 8 bases from J, leaving 7 bases between the germline ends. Measured from the cysteine to the phenylalanine, the CDR3 is 13 residues long. The CDR3 DNA has 39 bases and is translated from base 1. The sequenced sample was PBMCs or T cells enriched from blood (not recorded which). The TCR was taken from a woman between 45 and 60 years old who had recovered from COVID-19. The chain couples TRBV7-6 to TRBJ1-4, with no D gene named confidently. The DNA sequence is as follows: TGTGCCAGCAGCTTAGCGCTTCGGGAAAAACTGTTTTTT. Translated, it reads CASSLALREKLFF.